This note documents a single TCR beta chain sequence. Its antigen remains unknown. Reverse transcribing all isolated RNA meant expressed TCRB transcripts were sequenced. Method: immunoSEQ multiplex PCR; TCRdb's copy keeps in-frame clones and lacks some. The sample has hundreds of thousands of clones, around 15% seen once. The data are from a study of beta chain features in type 1 diabetes. Study outcomes and limitations: Shortening that was moderate but significant affected the TCRB CDR3s of Type 1 diabetes patients in all four CD4+ subsets.

Sequenced: naive CD4+ T cells from blood. The source of this sequence is a man aged 18 to 30 with type 1 diabetes.

CDR3 sequence reads: CSVSRIGSAQYF. For the CDR3, the DNA is TGCAGCGTTTCCCGGATTGGGTCAGCCCAGTACTTC. The V and J genes are TRBV29-1 and TRBJ2-5; D gene uncertain. The germline V gene has CDR1 SQVTM and CDR2 ANQGSEA. V lost 5 bases and J lost 9, with 16 bases in between. The CDR3 sequence is 12 residues long.